The 27 T cell receptor beta chains below all came from one sample that was sequenced in a study of blood T cell repertoires in COVID-19. Here immunoSEQ multiplex PCR was the method, and the copy in TCRdb shows in-frame clones only, minus some. The sample contains approximately 250,000 clones, 85% of which appear only once. Material: peripheral blood. Receptor source: a man aged 50-59 years with COVID-19, enrolled during active disease.

The chain recombines TRBV4-3 with TRBJ1-1; 7 bases map to TRBD1. Trimming at V came to 3 bases and at J to 1 base, leaving 8 bases not matched to a gene. Germline values: CDR1 LGHNA, CDR2 YSLEER. CDR3 length equals 16 residues. The CDR3 nucleotides are TGCGCCAGCAGCCAGAATTTTGGACAGGCGAACACTGAAGCTTTCTTT. This translates into CASSQNFGQANTEAFF.

This clone was seen only a few times. The gene calls are TRBV10-3 and TRBJ1-1; 7 positions match TRBD1. The CDR3 is made up of 12 amino acids. J gave up 4 bases and V 4 bases, and 0 bases lay outside the gene matches. Germline lookup yields CDR1 ENHRY and CDR2 SYGVKD. CDR3 sequence: CAISAGGTEAFF. In nucleotides, the CDR3 is TGTGCCATCAGTGCAGGGGGCACTGAAGCTTTCTTT.

The V gene is TRBV4-3, the J gene TRBJ1-4, with a tentative D call TRBD1 (5 bases). Germline V gives CDR1 LGHNA, CDR2 YSLEER. V was cut by 0 bases and J by 7 bases, with 6 bases left in between. The CDR3 spans 13 residues. For the CDR3, the DNA is TGCGCCAGCAGCCAAGATAGGGGTGAAAAACTGTTTTTT. It is translated as CASSQDRGEKLFF.

This chain uses TRBV5-1 with TRBJ1-1; D not certain. CDR3 size: 15 residues. The V end was cut by 0 bases, the J end by 4 bases, with 13 bases between. In germline, CDR1 is SGHRS, CDR2 YFSETQ. DNA of the CDR3: TGCGCCAGCAGCTTGGCTTCCCCCGGGTCCACTGAAGCTTTCTTT. This translates into CASSLASPGSTEAFF.

The chain employs TRBV7-9 and TRBJ2-1; perhaps TRBD1 as D (6 bases). Germline CDR1 is SEHNR and CDR2 is FQNEAQ (reference sequence). There are 16 residues in the CDR3. V dropped 6 bases and J dropped 0 bases, with 15 bases sitting between them. As DNA, the CDR3 is TGTGCCAGCAGTTACACGGACAGTAGCTCCTACAATGAGCAGTTCTTC. Translating gives CASSYTDSSSYNEQFF.

This clone was detected once. The chain links TRBV5-1 to TRBJ2-3; 9 bases are shared with TRBD2. Trimming cost V 0 bases and J 5 bases; bases outside gene matches: 4. This CDR3 is 15 amino acids long. The germline V gene has CDR1 SGHRS and CDR2 YFSETQ. CDR3 nucleotide sequence: TGCGCCAGCAGCTTGGTAGCGGGGGAGGTAGATACGCAGTATTTT. Its translation: CASSLVAGEVDTQYF.

The chain uses TRBV6-5 and TRBJ1-1; D might be TRBD1 (5 bases). Trimming pared 2 bases from V and 0 bases from J, leaving 10 bases between. The CDR3 loop spans 15 amino acids. The germline CDR1 and CDR2 sequences are MNHEY and SVGAGI. CDR3: CASSYGGLMNTEAFF. The CDR3 DNA reads TGTGCCAGCAGTTACGGGGGACTGATGAACACTGAAGCTTTCTTT.

The chain carries TRBV2 and TRBJ1-4, with unresolved D. Germline V CDR1 and CDR2: SNHLY, FYNNEI. V was clipped by 7 bases and J by 3 bases, with 9 bases between them. The CDR3 is 13 residues long. The CDR3 reads CASIRASNEKLFF. CDR3 sequence (DNA): TGTGCCAGCATAAGAGCCTCTAATGAAAAACTGTTTTTT.

The CDR3 reads CASGSGGYQETQYF. The CDR3 nucleotides read TGTGCCAGCGGTAGCGGGGGATATCAAGAGACCCAGTACTTC. J is TRBJ2-5 and V is TRBV7-9, with TRBD2 matching over 9 bases. This CDR3 region has 14 residues. Germline V gene data show CDR1 as SEHNR and CDR2 as FQNEAQ (reference sequence). The J segment lost 2 bases and the V segment lost 8 bases, leaving 6 bases of the junction unmatched.

The chain combines TRBV5-1 with TRBJ1-4; 9 positions match TRBD1. There are 14 residues in the CDR3. Germline assignment: CDR1 SGHRS and CDR2 YFSETQ. V was clipped by 4 bases and J by 7 bases; unmatched bases: 5. CDR3 amino acids: CASSRQGGGEKLFF. The CDR3 DNA reads as TGCGCCAGCAGCAGACAGGGGGGCGGTGAAAAACTGTTTTTT.

In this sample, this clone turned up once. The chain uses TRBV6-2 or TRBV6-3 and TRBJ1-1; possible D gene TRBD1, 6 bases. Germline V gene data show CDR1 as MNHEY and CDR2 as SVGEGT. The CDR3 is made up of 15 amino acids. V lost 0 bases and J lost 0, with 8 bases in between. CDR3 protein: CASSYSQGMNTEAFF. Written as DNA, the CDR3 is TGTGCCAGCAGTTACTCCCAGGGGATGAACACTGAAGCTTTCTTT.

CDR3 nucleotide sequence: TGTGCCAGCAGTCCACGGGCGGGGCCCTACGAGCAGTACTTC. Translated, it gives CASSPRAGPYEQYF. The gene calls are TRBV7-2 and TRBJ2-7; D perhaps matches TRBD2 (6 bases). With 6 bases removed from V and 2 bases from J, the gap between germline ends came to 14 bases. This CDR3 has 14 residues. Germline-derived CDR1 and CDR2 are SGHTA and FQGNSA.

This chain joins TRBV2 and TRBJ2-7; 8 bases align to TRBD2. The CDR3 is made up of 14 amino acids. V lost 7 bases and J lost 0; bases outside the gene matches: 5. Germline lookup yields CDR1 SNHLY and CDR2 FYNNEI. The CDR3 region has the DNA TGTGCCAGCAAGAGCGGGAGCAGCTCCTACGAGCAGTACTTC. Protein product: CASKSGSSSYEQYF.

V usage is TRBV5-1 and J usage is TRBJ1-3; weak D call: TRBD1 (5 bases). CDR1 and CDR2 from the germline V gene are SGHRS and YFSETQ. The CDR3 consists of 17 residues. V was pared by 0 bases and J by 0 bases, with 13 bases between. CDR3 protein: CASSLDFGGISGNTIYF. The CDR3 nucleotides are TGCGCCAGCAGCTTGGATTTCGGGGGGATCTCTGGAAACACCATATATTTT.

This clone has more than one count but fewer than ten. This chain links TRBV4-1 with TRBJ1-2, with 7 bases matching TRBD1. CDR3 length: 13 amino acids. V shed 4 bases and J 4 bases; nucleotides not matched to a gene: 3. The germline V gene encodes CDR1 MGHRA and CDR2 YSYEKL. The CDR3 is CASSLGDSYGYTF. The CDR3 region has the DNA TGCGCCAGCAGCCTTGGGGACAGCTATGGCTACACCTTC.

This clone has ten or more counts. This chain connects TRBV4-2 to TRBJ2-7; 11 bases are a match to TRBD2. The CDR3 is made up of 19 amino acids. Germline values: CDR1 LGHNA, CDR2 YNFKEQ. J was trimmed by 6 bases and V by 1 base; bases with no gene match: 17. The CDR3 reads CASSQAPVGYSGGAREQYF. In nucleotides, the CDR3 is TGTGCCAGCAGCCAAGCACCCGTCGGGTATAGCGGGGGGGCCCGCGAGCAGTACTTC.

In its sample, this clone was seen once. V is TRBV9 and J is TRBJ1-3; TRBD1 aligns across 7 bases. The germline CDR1 and CDR2 sequences are SGDLS and YYNGEE. The length of the CDR3 is 17 residues. V shed 4 bases, J shed 0 bases, and the junction held 10 bases outside the gene matches. DNA for the CDR3: TGTGCCAGCAGCTCATCCGGGACAGTGAACTCTGGAAACACCATATATTTT. This sequence encodes CASSSSGTVNSGNTIYF.

The V call is TRBV6-5, the J call TRBJ2-5; D remains ambiguous. Trimming shortened V by 6 bases and J by 1 base, and 12 bases separated the two germline ends. CDR1 and CDR2 (germline): MNHEY, SVGAGI. CDR3 length equals 14 residues. The CDR3 DNA reads TGTGCCAGCAGACGCCTAGGCGGCCAAGAGACCCAGTACTTC. This codes for CASRRLGGQETQYF.

V gene TRBV6-5 combines with J gene TRBJ1-2, with TRBD1 matching 7 bases. The junction had 14 bases not matched to a gene; V was cut back by 7 bases and J by 6 bases. The CDR3 sequence is 15 residues long. Germline lookup yields CDR1 MNHEY and CDR2 SVGAGI. The CDR3 loop reads CASMQDRARGDGYTF. The CDR3 nucleotides read TGTGCCAGCATGCAAGACAGGGCCCGGGGTGATGGCTACACCTTC.

The V and J genes are TRBV18 and TRBJ2-1; the D gene is possibly TRBD2 (6 bases). Germline V gives CDR1 KGHSH, CDR2 LQKENI. The CDR3 runs 15 residues. Trimming took off 4 bases at V and 0 bases at J, with 10 bases between the two ends. The CDR3 region is CASSLGEASYNEQFF. The CDR3 bases are TGTGCCAGCTCACTAGGGGAGGCCTCCTACAATGAGCAGTTCTTC.

This clone was seen a few times. The chain employs TRBV6-5 and TRBJ1-1; the match to TRBD1 covers 7 bases. J lost 1 base, V lost 10 bases, and 6 bases had no gene match. The CDR3 loop spans 13 amino acids. Looked up from germline, CDR1 is MNHEY and CDR2 is SVGAGI. The CDR3 spells CATTQGPNTEAFF. In DNA, the CDR3 is TGTGCCACCACACAGGGGCCGAACACTGAAGCTTTCTTT.

The genes are TRBV6-5 and TRBJ1-5; D unresolved. CDR1 is MNHEY, CDR2 SVGAGI, per germline. V was clipped by 9 bases and J by 0 bases, with 12 bases between them. CDR3 length: 14 amino acids. CDR3 region: CASAGVDSNQPQHF. The CDR3 nucleotides are TGTGCCAGTGCGGGTGTAGATAGCAATCAGCCCCAGCATTTT.

This clone is a singleton in its sample. This rearrangement joins TRBV2 to TRBJ1-2; D gene unclear. This CDR3 has 14 residues. CDR1 and CDR2 from the germline V gene are SNHLY and FYNNEI. V dropped 10 bases and J dropped 7 bases, with 22 bases sitting between them. CDR3: CATRIAVVVGGYTF. CDR3 in DNA: TGTGCCACCCGCATAGCAGTGGTAGTCGGTGGCTACACCTTC.

The chain couples TRBV13 to TRBJ2-3; 8 nucleotides align to TRBD2. The junction had 5 bases not matched to a gene; V was cut back by 3 bases and J by 0 bases. The V gene's germline CDR1 is PRHDT and CDR2 FYEKMQ (reference sequence). The CDR3 has 16 amino acids. The CDR3 sequence is CASSLAPSGSTDTQYF. As DNA, the CDR3 is TGTGCCAGCAGCTTGGCCCCTAGCGGGAGCACAGATACGCAGTATTTT.

The J gene is TRBJ2-1, the V gene TRBV7-2; TRBD2 matches 14 bases. CDR3 length: 19 amino acids. Trimming cost V 3 bases and J 0 bases; bases outside gene matches: 7. Germline CDR1 is SGHTA and CDR2 is FQGNSA. CDR3 sequence reads: CASSFRLAGGSSSYNEQFF. The DNA of the CDR3 is TGTGCCAGCAGCTTCAGACTAGCGGGGGGGTCAAGCTCCTACAATGAGCAGTTCTTC.

The chain combines TRBV30 with TRBJ1-3; the match to TRBD1 covers 8 bases. The germline V gene has CDR1 GTSNPN and CDR2 SVGIG (reference sequence). The CDR3 covers 17 residues. The trim removed 1 base at V and 4 bases at J, leaving 12 bases unmatched. CDR3 coding DNA: TGTGCCTGGAGTGGGGGCGGTGGCAGGGGGCTCGGAAACACCATATATTTT. Its protein is CAWSGGGGRGLGNTIYF. Combining the CDR3 with reference TRBV30 and TRBJ1-3 gives the whole variable domain SQTIHQWPATLVQPVGSPLSLECTVEGTSNPNLYWYRQAAGRGLQLLFYSVGIGQISSEVPQNLSASRPQDRQFILSSKKLLLSDSGFYLCAWSGGGGRGLGNTIYFGEGSWLTVV.

The V and J genes are TRBV30 and TRBJ1-6; D is uncertain. CDR1 is GTSNPN and CDR2 is SVGIG in the germline V gene (reference sequence). V lost 0 bases to trimming and J lost 0 bases, with 15 bases between them. CDR3 length: 18 residues. CDR3 coding DNA: TGTGCCTGGAGTGTACGGGTGACCACGAGCTCCTATAATTCACCCCTCCACTTT. It codes for CAWSVRVTTSSYNSPLHF.